Listed here are 32 T cell receptor beta chains from one sample, sequenced in a study of shared clonotypes between healthy human individuals. Sequencing used immunoSEQ multiplex PCR; TCRdb keeps in-frame clones, though not all of them. Of around 2,000,000 clones listed, about 95% were seen once; the top ten hold more than 0.9%. Naive CD8 cells lacked CD45RO and underwent positive selection for CCR7, leaving out terminally differentiated effector memory CD45RA+ cells. The sample consisted of naive CD8+ T cells sorted from blood. The receptors originated from a young man in good health.

This chain links TRBV6-5 with TRBJ2-2; possibly TRBD1 for D (5 bases). V was shortened by 6 bases and J by 2 bases, with 10 bases between the two germline ends. Germline V gives CDR1 MNHEY, CDR2 SVGAGI. This CDR3 is built from 14 residues. CDR3: CASRPDSNTGELFF. The CDR3 bases are TGTGCCAGCAGACCCGACAGCAACACCGGGGAGCTGTTTTTT.

CDR3 in DNA: TGTGCCACCAGCAGAGATCTGGATACGCAGTATTTT. It specifies CATSRDLDTQYF. The V call is TRBV15, the J call TRBJ2-3, with unresolved D. The germline V and J ends were trimmed by 0 bases and 6 bases, with 4 bases remaining between them. CDR3 length: 12 amino acids. Germline-derived CDR1 and CDR2 are LNHNV and YYDKDF (reference sequence). Full variable domain (missing parts from reference TRBV15 and TRBJ2-3): DAMVIQNPRYQVTQFGKPVTLSCSQTLNHNVMYWYQQKSSQAPKLLFHYYDKDFNNEADTPDNFQSRRPNTSFCFLDIRSPGLGDTAMYLCATSRDLDTQYFGPGTRLTVL.

The chain has TRBV10-2 and TRBJ2-1, with TRBD2 identical over 10 bases. CDR1 and CDR2 (germline): WSHSY, SAAADI. The junction had 14 bases not matched to a gene; V was cut back by 4 bases and J by 8 bases. This CDR3 has 17 amino acids. For the CDR3, the DNA is TGCGCCAGCAGTGGTTTAGGAGCACTAGCGGGGAGCCATGAGCAGTTCTTC. It translates to CASSGLGALAGSHEQFF.

The gene calls are TRBV5-8 and TRBJ2-7; the D gene is possibly TRBD1 (6 bases). Germline-derived CDR1 and CDR2 are SGHTS and YDEGEE. CDR3 length: 14 amino acids. Trimming stripped 2 bases from V and 3 bases from J, with 12 bases between. The CDR3 bases are TGTGCCAGCAGCTTTGCAGGGGCTCTCTACGAGCAGTACTTC. As protein: CASSFAGALYEQYF.

The V gene is TRBV7-9, the J gene TRBJ2-2; no clear D gene. The CDR3 extends over 14 amino acids. Germline V gene lookup returns CDR1 SEHNR and CDR2 FQNEAQ (reference sequence). V was pared by 8 bases and J by 1 base, with 11 bases between. In DNA form, the CDR3 reads TGTGCCAGCGCCCATGGGGTGAACACCGGGGAGCTGTTTTTT. It is translated as CASAHGVNTGELFF.

The chain employs TRBV5-4 and TRBJ2-7, with D possibly being TRBD1 (6 bases). The V end was cut by 3 bases, the J end by 6 bases, with 10 bases between. Germline loops: CDR1 SGHNT, CDR2 YYREEE (reference sequence). This CDR3 has 12 amino acids. CDR3 residues: CASSSSGAEQYF. The CDR3 DNA is TGTGCCAGCAGCTCATCAGGGGCCGAGCAGTACTTC.

CDR3 DNA: TGTGCCAGCAGTTACTCGGAGGGTGGGGTCAATGAGCAGTTCTTC. It codes for CASSYSEGGVNEQFF. V gene TRBV6-6 combines with J gene TRBJ2-1; perhaps TRBD2 as D (6 bases). V dropped 0 bases and J dropped 6 bases, with 12 bases sitting between them. The CDR3 has 15 residues. Germline V gene sequence: CDR1 MNHNY, CDR2 SVGAGI (reference sequence).

This clone was seen only once. The chain couples TRBV6-1 to TRBJ1-2, with a tentative D call TRBD1 (6 bases). V lost 9 bases and J lost 6, with 14 bases in between. The CDR3 extends over 12 amino acids. CDR1 is MNHNS, CDR2 SASEGT, per germline. This chain's CDR3 is CASLGGGNGYTF. CDR3 DNA sequence: TGTGCCAGTTTAGGGGGTGGTAATGGCTACACCTTC.

The chain employs TRBV9 and TRBJ2-2; 10 bases match TRBD2. V lost 5 bases, J lost 0 bases, and 7 bases stayed unmatched. The CDR3 spans 17 residues. Germline V gene data show CDR1 as SGDLS and CDR2 as YYNGEE. The CDR3 here is CASSVSGGSPNTGELFF. DNA for the CDR3: TGTGCCAGCAGTGTTAGCGGGGGGTCGCCGAACACCGGGGAGCTGTTTTTT.

The gene calls are TRBV7-2 and TRBJ2-7; 10 bases line up with TRBD2. The CDR3 loop spans 15 amino acids. Germline CDR1 is SGHTA and CDR2 is FQGNSA. After removal of 4 bases from V and 5 bases from J, the junction contained 8 bases not matched to a gene. The CDR3 here is CASSSPAGGLHEQYF. DNA of the CDR3: TGTGCCAGCAGCTCCCCAGCGGGGGGGCTCCACGAGCAGTACTTC. The full variable domain, in which reference TRBV7-2 and TRBJ2-7 provide the parts outside the CDR3, is GAGVSQSPSNKVTEKGKDVELRCDPISGHTALYWYRQSLGQGLEFLIYFQGNSAPDKSGLPSDRFSAERTGGSVSTLTIQRTQQEDSAVYLCASSSPAGGLHEQYFGPGTRLTVT.

The gene calls are TRBV9 and TRBJ1-1; TRBD1 matches at 8 bases. Losses at the gene ends were 3 bases for V and 7 bases for J; bases not matched to a gene: 8. CDR3 length equals 14 residues. Germline CDR1 and CDR2: SGDLS and YYNGEE. The CDR3 coding sequence is TGTGCCAGCAGCGACAGCAGGGGGCTCGGTGAAGCTTTCTTT. It encodes CASSDSRGLGEAFF.

The chain recombines TRBV15 with TRBJ2-7; the match to TRBD1 covers 9 bases. Germline CDR1 LNHNV, CDR2 YYDKDF (reference sequence). The trim removed 5 bases at V and 2 bases at J, leaving 4 bases unmatched. This CDR3 is 14 amino acids long. The CDR3 loop is CATSGDRGAYEQYF. The CDR3 bases are TGTGCCACCAGCGGTGACAGGGGGGCCTACGAGCAGTACTTC.

The chain combines TRBV5-1 with TRBJ2-1; the D is unclear. The CDR3 length is 15 residues. Germline loops: CDR1 SGHRS, CDR2 YFSETQ. V dropped 1 base and J dropped 4 bases, with 12 bases sitting between them. The CDR3 nucleotides are TGCGCCAGCAGCTTGTTATACAGTAGATACAATGAGCAGTTCTTC. Its translation is CASSLLYSRYNEQFF.

The V gene is TRBV28, the J gene TRBJ2-1; 9 nucleotides line up with TRBD1. V shed 4 bases and J 7 bases; nucleotides not matched to a gene: 2. This CDR3 comprises 13 residues. CDR1 and CDR2 (germline): MDHEN, SYDVKM. The CDR3 nucleotides are TGTGCCAGCAGTTGGGGACAGGGTAATGAGCAGTTCTTC. Translation gives CASSWGQGNEQFF.

This chain uses TRBV5-1 with TRBJ2-3, with TRBD2 identical over 7 bases. The length of the CDR3 is 16 residues. Germline CDR1 and CDR2: SGHRS and YFSETQ. V lost 0 bases and J lost 2; bases outside the gene matches: 6. The CDR3 DNA sequence: TGCGCCAGCAGCTTGGTGGAGCGGGGCGTCACAGATACGCAGTATTTT. Translated: CASSLVERGVTDTQYF.

Comments on this clone: Other DNA sequences of this sample code for an identical CDR3. The J gene is TRBJ2-5, the V gene TRBV9; D may match TRBD1 or TRBD2 (5 bases each). Germline CDR1 is SGDLS and CDR2 is YYNGEE. This CDR3 comprises 14 residues. Trimming removed 0 bases from V and 1 base from J, with 7 bases in between. The CDR3 DNA reads as TGTGCCAGCAGCGTAGGGGGGTCCCAAGAGACCCAGTACTTC. The encoded protein is CASSVGGSQETQYF. Drawing the rest from reference TRBV9 and TRBJ2-5, the complete variable domain is DSGVTQTPKHLITATGQRVTLRCSPRSGDLSVYWYQQSLDQGLQFLIQYYNGEERAKGNILERFSAQQFPDLHSELNLSSLELGDSALYFCASSVGGSQETQYFGPGTRLLVL.

The chain uses TRBV11-2 and TRBJ1-4; the match to TRBD1 covers 9 bases. There are 16 residues in the CDR3. J gave up 0 bases and V 1 base, and 0 bases lay outside the gene matches. Germline V gene data show CDR1 as SGHAT and CDR2 as FQNNGV. The CDR3 DNA sequence: TGTGCCAGCAGCTTAGGGACAGGGGCAACTAATGAAAAACTGTTTTTT. Its protein product is CASSLGTGATNEKLFF.

The J gene is TRBJ2-7, the V gene TRBV12-5; unclear D gene. The V and J ends lost 6 bases and 2 bases respectively, with 11 bases between them. CDR1 is LGHNT, CDR2 FRNRAP, per germline. The CDR3 sequence is 13 residues long. Here the CDR3 reads CASGELGTYEQYF. The CDR3 coding sequence is TGTGCTAGTGGGGAATTAGGGACCTACGAGCAGTACTTC.

This clone was detected only once. This sequence joins TRBV7-6 and TRBJ2-1, with D unclear. The germline V and J ends were trimmed by 1 base and 9 bases, with 10 bases remaining between them. The CDR3 loop spans 13 amino acids. Per the germline V gene, CDR1 is SGHVS and CDR2 is FNYEAQ. The CDR3 DNA follows: TGTGCCAGCAGCTTAGGTACCCTGAGTGAGCAGTTCTTC. Translated: CASSLGTLSEQFF.

This chain joins TRBV2 and TRBJ1-1; 8 bases match TRBD1. The CDR3 runs to 13 residues. Trimming at V came to 7 bases and at J to 4 bases, leaving 5 bases not matched to a gene. Germline V gives CDR1 SNHLY, CDR2 FYNNEI. CDR3 sequence reads: CASITGGGTEAFF. The CDR3 DNA follows: TGTGCCAGCATCACAGGGGGGGGCACTGAAGCTTTCTTT.

J is TRBJ2-7 and V is TRBV4-3; D remains ambiguous. CDR1 and CDR2 from the germline V gene are LGHNA and YSLEER. V was shortened by 1 base and J by 2 bases, with 9 bases between the two germline ends. This CDR3 has 14 residues. CDR3 residues: CASSQVGGTYEQYF. The CDR3 DNA follows: TGCGCCAGCAGCCAAGTAGGCGGAACCTACGAGCAGTACTTC.

The V call is TRBV6-1, the J call TRBJ2-7; TRBD2 aligns across 8 bases. Germline loops: CDR1 MNHNS, CDR2 SASEGT. CDR3 size: 17 residues. After removal of 2 bases from V and 1 base from J, the junction contained 10 bases not matched to a gene. In DNA form, the CDR3 reads TGTGCCAGCAGTGAAATTTGGCTAGCGGGCCCTTCCTACGAGCAGTACTTC. Its protein is CASSEIWLAGPSYEQYF.

This clone was observed a few times. The rearrangement uses TRBV19 and TRBJ1-5, with no clear D. Trimming removed 7 bases at V and 0 bases at J, with 7 bases between. CDR1 is LNHDA, CDR2 SQIVND, per germline (reference sequence). CDR3 length: 13 amino acids. Written as DNA, the CDR3 is TGTGCCAGTAAGGACTATAGCAATCAGCCCCAGCATTTT. This encodes CASKDYSNQPQHF.

CDR3 sequence (DNA): TGTGCCAGCAGGTCCACCACGGGTGAGCAGTTCTTC. Translating gives CASRSTTGEQFF. The chain recombines TRBV27 with TRBJ2-1; no reliable D call. Looked up from germline, CDR1 is MNHEY and CDR2 is SMNVEV (reference sequence). The CDR3 consists of 12 residues. The V end lost 6 bases, the J end lost 9 bases, and 12 bases lay between the germline ends.

The V and J genes are TRBV13 and TRBJ2-1; TRBD1 might be the D (5 bases). The V gene's germline CDR1 is PRHDT and CDR2 FYEKMQ (reference sequence). The V and J ends lost 5 bases and 3 bases respectively, with 14 bases between them. There are 15 residues in the CDR3. CDR3 protein: CASSQPTENYNEQFF. The CDR3 DNA reads TGTGCCAGCAGCCAACCGACAGAGAACTACAATGAGCAGTTCTTC.

This sequence joins TRBV30 and TRBJ2-1; 7 positions match TRBD1. Germline trimming cut 2 bases from V and 10 bases from J; bases unmatched to any gene: 8. CDR1 and CDR2 from the germline V gene are GTSNPN and SVGIG (reference sequence). This CDR3 is 13 amino acids long. For the CDR3, the DNA is TGTGCCTGGAGTTTGGACAGGACACAGGAGCAGTTCTTC. Amino acids: CAWSLDRTQEQFF.

The rearrangement links TRBV27 to TRBJ2-1; the match to TRBD2 covers 8 bases. The CDR3 is made up of 14 amino acids. The J segment lost 6 bases and the V segment lost 6 bases, leaving 7 bases of the junction unmatched. The germline CDR1 and CDR2 sequences are MNHEY and SMNVEV (reference sequence). CDR3 amino acids: CASRALLAANEQFF. CDR3 nucleotides: TGTGCCAGCAGAGCGTTACTAGCGGCCAATGAGCAGTTCTTC.

The V and J genes are TRBV7-6 and TRBJ2-1; D is uncertain. The V and J ends lost 5 bases and 5 bases respectively, with 7 bases between them. Germline V gene data show CDR1 as SGHVS and CDR2 as FNYEAQ. This CDR3 contains 12 residues. The CDR3 region has the DNA TGTGCCAGCAGCGATATAGACAATGAGCAGTTCTTC. It codes for CASSDIDNEQFF.

There are a few counts of this clone. This chain joins TRBV6-1 and TRBJ2-4, with 11 bases lining up with TRBD2. Unmatched junction bases numbered 4, after V lost 4 bases and J lost 8 bases. CDR3 size: 14 residues. Germline V gene sequence: CDR1 MNHNS, CDR2 SASEGT. Here the CDR3 reads CASSVTSGGDIQYF. Written as DNA, the CDR3 is TGTGCCAGCAGTGTAACTAGCGGGGGTGACATTCAGTACTTC.

The V call is TRBV4-1, the J call TRBJ1-1, with TRBD1 as a possible D gene (5 bases). Germline V gene sequence: CDR1 MGHRA, CDR2 YSYEKL. The CDR3 is 14 amino acids. V dropped 3 bases and J dropped 11 bases, with 19 bases sitting between them. The CDR3 here is CASSQTQGPGTAFF. The CDR3 DNA is TGCGCCAGCAGCCAGACCCAGGGCCCGGGTACGGCTTTCTTT.

This sequence joins TRBV5-1 and TRBJ2-7; 9 bases match TRBD1. V lost 4 bases, J lost 2 bases, and 7 bases stayed unmatched. The CDR3 totals 15 residues. In germline, CDR1 is SGHRS, CDR2 YFSETQ. CDR3 coding DNA: TGCGCCAGCAGCCCCGGGACAGGGAGGACCTACGAGCAGTACTTC. Protein: CASSPGTGRTYEQYF.

V and J are TRBV25-1 and TRBJ2-1, with D perhaps TRBD2 (6 bases). This CDR3 comprises 14 residues. Trimming pared 7 bases from V and 7 bases from J, leaving 17 bases between. From germline, CDR1 is MGHDK and CDR2 SYGVNS. In DNA, the CDR3 is TGTGCCAGCACGTGGACGGGAGAAAGTAATGAGCAGTTCTTC. Its translation is CASTWTGESNEQFF.